Shown below are 18 T cell receptor beta chains from a single sample sequenced in a study of T cells in Graves' hyperthyroidism and ophthalmopathy. Amplified TCR beta CDR3 regions derived from RNA transcripts. An initial round of RT-PCR targeting the TCR CDR3 relied on the HTBI primer set. MiXCR was run by TCRdb on the multiplex PCR reads, yielding one entry per CDR3 protein. The data show approximately 410,000 distinct CDR3 sequences, approximately 13% seen once. Input material: blood. All receptors come from a woman between 18 and 29 years old with Graves' hyperthyroidism.

This clonotype was seen only a few times. V and J are TRBV3-1 and TRBJ1-3; D gene unclear. V was clipped by 3 bases and J by 0 bases, with 9 bases between them. From germline, CDR1 is LGHDT and CDR2 YNNKEL (reference sequence). The CDR3 length is 15 residues. The CDR3 sequence: CASSHDAISGNTIYF. Here the CDR3 DNA reads TGTGCCAGCAGCCACGACGCTATCTCTGGAAACACCATATATTTT.

Ten or more counts support this clonotype. J is TRBJ2-7 and V is TRBV12-3 or TRBV12-4, with D possibly being TRBD2 (5 bases). The CDR3 runs to 15 residues. Between the trimmed V and J ends, which lost 11 bases and 2 bases, there was a span of 22 bases. CDR3 DNA sequence: TGTGCCTTACTGGGTGAGGGTAGATGCACCTACGAGCAGTACTTC. This encodes CALLGEGRCTYEQYF.

The table lists this clonotype with many counts. The rearrangement links TRBV5-6 to TRBJ1-6; TRBD1 is a possible D gene (5 bases). The germline CDR1 and CDR2 sequences are SGHDT and YYEEEE. Deletions cut 3 bases from V and 5 bases from J, with 12 bases between. This CDR3 is built from 15 residues. The CDR3 sequence: CASSSRGHHNSPLHF. The CDR3 region has the DNA TGTGCCAGCAGCTCCCGGGGCCACCATAATTCACCCCTCCACTTT.

This clonotype was detected many times. The chain has TRBV3-1 and TRBJ2-2; D ambiguous. The V gene lost 2 bases and the J gene lost 0 bases, with 10 bases spanning the gap. The CDR3 is 16 residues long. CDR1 is LGHDT, CDR2 YNNKEL, per germline (reference sequence). The CDR3 DNA follows: TGTGCCAGCAGCCAATACATGGGAACGAACACCGGGGAGCTGTTTTTT. Protein product: CASSQYMGTNTGELFF.

There are many counts of this clonotype. CDR3 DNA: TGTGCCAGCAGTTTAGTCTCGGGAGGACATGAGCAGTACTTC. This codes for CASSLVSGGHEQYF. This chain joins TRBV27 and TRBJ2-7; 7 bases are shared with TRBD2. CDR3 size: 14 residues. The V and J ends lost 2 bases and 7 bases, in that order; junction bases with no gene match: 8. Germline V CDR1 and CDR2: MNHEY, SMNVEV (reference sequence).

In this sample, this clonotype turned up many times. V and J are TRBV12-5 and TRBJ2-7, with D unclear. The CDR3 loop spans 12 amino acids. Trimming left V 2 bases short and J 4 bases short, with 6 bases between. Germline V gene lookup returns CDR1 LGHNT and CDR2 FRNRAP. For the CDR3, the DNA is TGTGCTAGTGGTTTGAGCCGATACGAGCAGTACTTC. Translation gives CASGLSRYEQYF.

V usage is TRBV19 and J usage is TRBJ1-1, with unresolved D. Trimming pared 1 base from V and 0 bases from J, leaving 6 bases between. Germline V gene lookup returns CDR1 LNHDA and CDR2 SQIVND (reference sequence). The CDR3 totals 14 residues. CDR3 region: CASSIGQVNTEAFF. CDR3 in DNA: TGTGCCAGTAGTATAGGCCAGGTGAACACTGAAGCTTTCTTT.

This clonotype was detected ten times or more. The rearrangement joins TRBV28 to TRBJ2-3; D call uncertain. CDR1 and CDR2 from the germline V gene are MDHEN and SYDVKM. The CDR3 loop spans 13 amino acids. The V end was cut by 5 bases, the J end by 6 bases, with 12 bases between. CDR3 bases: TGTGCCAGCAGTCTCCCGGGTACGGATACGCAGTATTTT. It codes for CASSLPGTDTQYF.

This clonotype was recorded at least ten times. The V call is TRBV28, the J call TRBJ2-7, with a possible D match to TRBD1 (5 bases). Between the trimmed V and J ends, which lost 4 bases and 2 bases, there was a span of 12 bases. CDR1 is MDHEN, CDR2 SYDVKM, per germline. The CDR3 is 14 amino acids. CDR3 nucleotides: TGTGCCAGCAGTTATACGGACATTCCCTACGAGCAGTACTTC. Amino acid sequence: CASSYTDIPYEQYF.

This clonotype was recorded at least ten times. This sequence joins TRBV18 and TRBJ2-3; 10 bases line up with TRBD1. V lost 6 bases to trimming and J lost 3 bases; unmatched junction nucleotides: 3. The V gene's germline CDR1 is KGHSH and CDR2 LQKENI. The CDR3 has 14 residues. Written as DNA, the CDR3 is TGTGCCAGCTCCAGACAGGGGGCGACAGATACGCAGTATTTT. Amino acid sequence: CASSRQGATDTQYF.

This clonotype was counted at least ten times. The gene calls are TRBV2 and TRBJ1-5, with 8 bases lining up with TRBD1. The CDR3 loop spans 15 amino acids. With 6 bases clipped from V and 3 bases from J, the junction kept 7 bases outside the gene matches. The germline gives CDR1 SNHLY, CDR2 FYNNEI. CDR3 sequence reads: CASRSGTGNNQPQHF. CDR3 in DNA: TGTGCCAGCAGGTCCGGGACAGGAAACAATCAGCCCCAGCATTTT.

The rearrangement joins TRBV5-1 to TRBJ1-1, with TRBD1 matching 9 bases. V trimming: 3 bases; J trimming: 4 bases; junction bases outside the gene matches: 13. CDR1 and CDR2 (germline): SGHRS, YFSETQ. The CDR3 runs to 17 residues. CDR3 DNA: TGCGCCAGCAGCTCGACAGGGGGAGGAGGGGGACCCACTGAAGCTTTCTTT. Encoded protein: CASSSTGGGGGPTEAFF.

The chain is built from TRBV6-4 and TRBJ2-1, with a possible D match to TRBD1 (6 bases). The germline V gene encodes CDR1 MRHNA and CDR2 SNTAGT. The CDR3 is 15 residues long. Trimming removed 4 bases at V and 5 bases at J, with 15 bases between. The CDR3 region is CASSALPRQDNEQFF. DNA for the CDR3: TGTGCCAGCAGTGCCCTCCCTAGACAGGACAATGAGCAGTTCTTC.

This clonotype was observed a handful of times. This sequence joins TRBV27 and TRBJ1-1, with D maybe TRBD1 (5 bases). Between the trimmed V and J ends, which lost 6 bases and 4 bases, there was a span of 12 bases. Germline values: CDR1 MNHEY, CDR2 SMNVEV (reference sequence). CDR3 length: 13 amino acids. The CDR3 sequence: CASRHSGGTEAFF. DNA for the CDR3: TGTGCCAGCAGGCATTCGGGGGGCACTGAAGCTTTCTTT.

CDR3 nucleotide sequence: TGCGCCAGCAGCCTGGTGACGGAGTCCAATGAGCAGTTCTTC. It is translated as CASSLVTESNEQFF. This chain joins TRBV5-1 and TRBJ2-1, with unresolved D. The germline CDR1 and CDR2 sequences are SGHRS and YFSETQ. The CDR3 loop spans 14 amino acids. Trimming pared 4 bases from V and 6 bases from J, leaving 14 bases between.

This clonotype appeared a few times. Relative to the germline gene, one junction end is altered; a read error may explain this. The rearrangement links TRBV12-3 or TRBV12-4 to TRBJ2-7; 8 bases align to TRBD2. This CDR3 has 15 amino acids. As DNA, the CDR3 is TGTGCCAGCAGTACCTACTCAGCGGGAGTGGGTGAGCAGTCCTTC. This codes for CASSTYSAGVGEQSF.

This clonotype was seen just once. CDR3 amino acids: CASSQDPAGDYNEQFF. CDR3 DNA sequence: TGCGCCAGCAGCCAAGATCCAGCGGGAGACTACAATGAGCAGTTCTTC. The V and J genes are TRBV4-3 and TRBJ2-1; 8 nucleotides agree with TRBD2. The ends lost 0 bases at V and 3 bases at J; junction bases unmatched: 4. This CDR3 spans 16 amino acids. Germline loops: CDR1 LGHNA, CDR2 YSLEER.

This clonotype occurred many times. The gene calls are TRBV12-3 or TRBV12-4 and TRBJ2-7; 11 bases are shared with TRBD2. The V gene end was trimmed by 7 bases and the J gene end by 0 bases; junction bases not matched to a gene: 5. This CDR3 is 15 amino acids long. The CDR3 DNA follows: TGTGCCAGCAAAACCGGGACTAGCGGCTCCTACGAGCAGTACTTC. It yields the protein CASKTGTSGSYEQYF.